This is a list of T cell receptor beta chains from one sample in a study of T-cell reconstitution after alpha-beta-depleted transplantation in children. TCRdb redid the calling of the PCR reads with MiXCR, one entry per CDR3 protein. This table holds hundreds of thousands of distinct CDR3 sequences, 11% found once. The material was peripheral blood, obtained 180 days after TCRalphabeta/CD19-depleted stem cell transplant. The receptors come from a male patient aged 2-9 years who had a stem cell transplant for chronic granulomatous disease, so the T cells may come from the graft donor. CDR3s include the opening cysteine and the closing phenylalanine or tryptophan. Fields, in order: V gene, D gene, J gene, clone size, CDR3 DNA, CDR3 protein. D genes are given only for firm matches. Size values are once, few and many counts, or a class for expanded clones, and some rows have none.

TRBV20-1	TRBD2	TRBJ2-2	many	TGCAGTGCCCTGAGTAGCGGGGCGAACACCGGGGAGCTGTTTTTT	CSALSSGANTGELFF
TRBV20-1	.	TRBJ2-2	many	TGCAGTGCTAGAGATTTGTCAAACACCGGGGAGCTGTTTTTT	CSARDLSNTGELFF
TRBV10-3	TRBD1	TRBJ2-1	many	TGTGCCATCAGTGAGCCTCCGGGACAGGGTTTTAATGAGCAGTTCTTC	CAISEPPGQGFNEQFF
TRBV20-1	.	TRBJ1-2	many	TGCAGTGCTAGAGATAAGGGGAACTATGGCTACACCTTC	CSARDKGNYGYTF
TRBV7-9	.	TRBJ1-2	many	TGTGCCAGCAGCTTAGCGCAGACCTATGGCTACACCTTC	CASSLAQTYGYTF
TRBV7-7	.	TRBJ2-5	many	TGTGCTAGCAGCTTAGCTAGCAAGGGGGAGACCCAGTACTTC	CASSLASKGETQYF
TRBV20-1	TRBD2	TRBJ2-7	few	TGCAGTGCTAGCCAGCTTCGGGGGGGCGTAAGGTACGAGCAGTACTTC	CSASQLRGGVRYEQYF
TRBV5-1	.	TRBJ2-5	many	TGCGCCAGCAGCTTGGCCCAGGGGTTCGCCCAACAAGAGACCCAGTACTTC	CASSLAQGFAQQETQYF
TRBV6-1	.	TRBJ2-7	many	TGTGCCAGCAGTCCCCACCGCGCGAAGGGAGAGCAGTACTTC	CASSPHRAKGEQYF
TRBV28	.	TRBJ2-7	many	TGTGCCAGCAGTATCGACAGTTCCTACGAGCAGTACTTC	CASSIDSSYEQYF
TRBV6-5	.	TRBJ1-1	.	TGTGCCAGCAGTTCAAGGGTAGGGGGCACTGAAGCTTTCTTT	CASSSRVGGTEAFF
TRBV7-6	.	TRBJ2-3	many	TGTGCCAGCAGCTTAAACATTCCAGATACGCAGTATTTT	CASSLNIPDTQYF
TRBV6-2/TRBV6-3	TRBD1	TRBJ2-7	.	TGTGCCAGCAGTGCCTTGACAGGGGAGTTCTACGAGCAGTACTTC	CASSALTGEFYEQYF
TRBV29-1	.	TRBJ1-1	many	TGCAGCGTTGTGTTTTCGGACAGAGGTACTGAAGCTTTCTTT	CSVVFSDRGTEAFF
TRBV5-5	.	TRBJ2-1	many	TGTGCCAGCAGCTTGCCGGCAGGGCTTCTGGGTGAGCAGTTCTTC	CASSLPAGLLGEQFF
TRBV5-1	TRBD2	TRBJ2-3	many	TGCGCCAGCAGCTTGACTAGCGGTTCAAGCACAGATACGCAGTATTTT	CASSLTSGSSTDTQYF
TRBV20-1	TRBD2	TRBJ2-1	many	TGCAGTGCCACGCCTAGCGGGGCCTACAATGAGCAGTTCTTC	CSATPSGAYNEQFF
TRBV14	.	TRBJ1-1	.	TGTGCCAGCAGCCAAGATTCTAGGACAGTTAACACTGAAGCTTTCTTT	CASSQDSRTVNTEAFF
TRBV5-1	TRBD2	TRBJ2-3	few	TGCGCCGGCAGCTTGGGACTAGCGGGATACACAGATACGCAGTATTTT	CAGSLGLAGYTDTQYF
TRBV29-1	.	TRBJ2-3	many	TGCAGCCCAATGAAAGGCACAGATACGCAGTATTTT	CSPMKGTDTQYF
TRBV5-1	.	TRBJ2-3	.	TGCGCCAGCAGCATGGCTACGTCGGGTTCCGCGGATACGCAGTATTTT	CASSMATSGSADTQYF
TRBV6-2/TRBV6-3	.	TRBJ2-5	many	TGTGCCAGCAGAATCGGTGAGACCCAGTACTTC	CASRIGETQYF
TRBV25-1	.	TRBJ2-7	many	TGTGCCAGCAGTGAAATTTTAATAGGGGCCGACGAGCAGTACTTC	CASSEILIGADEQYF
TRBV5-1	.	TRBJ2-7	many	TGCGCCAGCAGCTTGGGCTCTACGGGACCTCTCGAGCAGTACTTC	CASSLGSTGPLEQYF
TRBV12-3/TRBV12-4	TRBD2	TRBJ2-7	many	TGTGCCAGCAGTTTGGCGGTGGGACTAGCGGGAGAGCAGTACTTC	CASSLAVGLAGEQYF
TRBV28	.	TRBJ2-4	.	TGTGTCAGCAGTGATCCCCTGGGAGGCAAAAACATTCAGTACTTC	CVSSDPLGGKNIQYF
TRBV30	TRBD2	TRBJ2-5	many	TGTGCCTGGAAGCGGGAGAAGGAGACCCAGTACTTC	CAWKREKETQYF
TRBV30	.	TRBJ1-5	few	TGTGCCTGGAGTTCTGGAGTAAATCAGCCCCAGCATTTT	CAWSSGVNQPQHF
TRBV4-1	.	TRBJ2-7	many	TGCGCCAGCAGCCAAGTTGTCAGTTCCTACGAGCAGTACTTC	CASSQVVSSYEQYF
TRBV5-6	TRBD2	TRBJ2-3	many	TGTGCCAGCAGCTTGGCCTCTAGCGGGAGGGCCGGAGATACGCAGTATTTT	CASSLASSGRAGDTQYF
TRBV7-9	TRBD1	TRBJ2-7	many	TGTGCCAGCAGCCAGCCGACAGGGTCCTACGAGCAGTACTTC	CASSQPTGSYEQYF
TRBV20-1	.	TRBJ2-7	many	TGCAGTGCTAGAGACAGTTGGAAATCCTACGAGCAGTACTTC	CSARDSWKSYEQYF
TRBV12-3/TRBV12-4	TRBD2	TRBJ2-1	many	TGTGCCAGCAGTTCTCCCCCCGGACTAGCGGGAGACAATGAGCAGTTCTTC	CASSSPPGLAGDNEQFF
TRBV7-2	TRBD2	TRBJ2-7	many	TGTGCCAGCAGCCAAAGGTTTAGCGGGAGGTCTGAGCAGTACTTC	CASSQRFSGRSEQYF
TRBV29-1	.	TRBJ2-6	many	TGCAGCGCCCGCCTAGGAGGCGTCCTGACTTTC	CSARLGGVLTF